Given below is one TCR beta chain in context. Its antigen is not identified. Germline CDR1 is SQVTM and CDR2 is ANQGSEA. Trimming took 6 bases from V and 3 from J; bases not matched to a gene: 9. This CDR3 comprises 14 residues. This PCR relied on a set of 60 Vbeta primers and 13 Jbeta primers. Profiling relied on immunoSEQ multiplex PCR, and the TCRdb table lists in-frame clones only, not all of them. Of around 130,000 clones in the sample, approximately 80% were seen once. These data come from a study of cytomegalovirus exposure and HLA in healthy donors. Study findings and constraints: In a later analysis, donors in an Asian-associated ancestry cluster reportedly had fewer N-insertions in productive TCRs than the cohort mean.

The sequenced sample was PBMCs. The chain recombines TRBV29-1 with TRBJ2-3; 7 positions match TRBD1. The clonotype was recovered from a boy aged 2-9 years in good health and CMV-seronegative. CDR3 sequence (DNA): TGCAGCGTCTGGACAGGAATGGGGACAGATACGCAGTATTTT. Translated, it gives CSVWTGMGTDTQYF.